These 6 T cell receptor beta chains originate from one sample sequenced in a study of cytomegalovirus exposure and HLA in healthy donors. A multiplex PCR was run with 60 Vbeta primers and 13 Jbeta primers. Sequenced by immunoSEQ multiplex PCR; TCRdb stores in-frame clones only, minus some. The data contain about 95,000 clones, 78% of them seen just once; the ten biggest clones take up roughly 4%. The source material was PBMCs. These receptors all come from a woman between 40 and 55 years old in good health and CMV-seropositive.

This clone was seen only a few times. The chain links TRBV6-1 to TRBJ2-1; D not certain. V was pared by 6 bases and J by 9 bases, with 9 bases between. Germline CDR1 MNHNS, CDR2 SASEGT. The CDR3 has 11 amino acids. The CDR3 region is CASRAAAEQFF. The CDR3 nucleotides read TGTGCCAGCAGGGCGGCGGCTGAGCAGTTCTTC.

This rearrangement joins TRBV5-1 to TRBJ2-7; weak D call: TRBD2 (6 bases). The germline V and J ends were trimmed by 2 bases and 3 bases, with 12 bases remaining between them. This CDR3 is 14 amino acids long. The germline CDR1 and CDR2 sequences are SGHRS and YFSETQ. The CDR3: CASSFRSGYYEQYF. Here the CDR3 DNA reads TGCGCCAGCAGCTTCCGGAGCGGGTACTACGAGCAGTACTTC.

This clone has a handful of counts. J is TRBJ2-2 and V is TRBV29-1; 9 nucleotides match TRBD1. CDR1 and CDR2 (germline): SQVTM, ANQGSEA. After removal of 6 bases from V and 2 bases from J, the junction contained 4 bases not matched to a gene. The length of the CDR3 is 14 residues. CDR3 sequence: CSVRDRDNTGELFF. CDR3 nucleotides: TGCAGCGTCCGGGACAGGGATAACACCGGGGAGCTGTTTTTT.

This clone was found once. The CDR3 here is CASTRATEADEQYF. CDR3 DNA: TGCGCCAGCACCAGGGCTACCGAAGCTGACGAGCAGTACTTC. The rearrangement joins TRBV5-1 to TRBJ2-7, with TRBD1 as a possible D gene (5 bases). The CDR3 consists of 14 residues. CDR1 and CDR2 (germline): SGHRS, YFSETQ. V lost 6 bases and J lost 5, with 18 bases in between.

This rearrangement joins TRBV9 to TRBJ2-5, with D possibly matching TRBD2 (5 bases). Germline V gene data show CDR1 as SGDLS and CDR2 as YYNGEE. The CDR3 consists of 14 residues. Trimming cost V 2 bases and J 7 bases, with 15 bases left between them. The CDR3 is CASSVEALSGTQYF. CDR3 coding DNA: TGTGCCAGCAGCGTGGAGGCGCTATCAGGGACCCAGTACTTC.

The chain recombines TRBV5-1 with TRBJ2-7; 11 positions agree with TRBD2. The junction had 7 bases not matched to a gene; V was cut back by 0 bases and J by 2 bases. Germline values: CDR1 SGHRS, CDR2 YFSETQ. The CDR3 spans 17 residues. CDR3 DNA sequence: TGCGCCAGCAGCTTGGACGAACTAGCGGGAGTCACCTACGAGCAGTACTTC. Residues: CASSLDELAGVTYEQYF. The full variable domain, completed using reference TRBV5-1 and TRBJ2-7, is KAGVTQTPRYLIKTRGQQVTLSCSPISGHRSVSWYQQTPGQGLQFLFEYFSETQRNKGNFPGRFSGRQFSNSRSEMNVSTLELGDSALYLCASSLDELAGVTYEQYFGPGTRLTVT.